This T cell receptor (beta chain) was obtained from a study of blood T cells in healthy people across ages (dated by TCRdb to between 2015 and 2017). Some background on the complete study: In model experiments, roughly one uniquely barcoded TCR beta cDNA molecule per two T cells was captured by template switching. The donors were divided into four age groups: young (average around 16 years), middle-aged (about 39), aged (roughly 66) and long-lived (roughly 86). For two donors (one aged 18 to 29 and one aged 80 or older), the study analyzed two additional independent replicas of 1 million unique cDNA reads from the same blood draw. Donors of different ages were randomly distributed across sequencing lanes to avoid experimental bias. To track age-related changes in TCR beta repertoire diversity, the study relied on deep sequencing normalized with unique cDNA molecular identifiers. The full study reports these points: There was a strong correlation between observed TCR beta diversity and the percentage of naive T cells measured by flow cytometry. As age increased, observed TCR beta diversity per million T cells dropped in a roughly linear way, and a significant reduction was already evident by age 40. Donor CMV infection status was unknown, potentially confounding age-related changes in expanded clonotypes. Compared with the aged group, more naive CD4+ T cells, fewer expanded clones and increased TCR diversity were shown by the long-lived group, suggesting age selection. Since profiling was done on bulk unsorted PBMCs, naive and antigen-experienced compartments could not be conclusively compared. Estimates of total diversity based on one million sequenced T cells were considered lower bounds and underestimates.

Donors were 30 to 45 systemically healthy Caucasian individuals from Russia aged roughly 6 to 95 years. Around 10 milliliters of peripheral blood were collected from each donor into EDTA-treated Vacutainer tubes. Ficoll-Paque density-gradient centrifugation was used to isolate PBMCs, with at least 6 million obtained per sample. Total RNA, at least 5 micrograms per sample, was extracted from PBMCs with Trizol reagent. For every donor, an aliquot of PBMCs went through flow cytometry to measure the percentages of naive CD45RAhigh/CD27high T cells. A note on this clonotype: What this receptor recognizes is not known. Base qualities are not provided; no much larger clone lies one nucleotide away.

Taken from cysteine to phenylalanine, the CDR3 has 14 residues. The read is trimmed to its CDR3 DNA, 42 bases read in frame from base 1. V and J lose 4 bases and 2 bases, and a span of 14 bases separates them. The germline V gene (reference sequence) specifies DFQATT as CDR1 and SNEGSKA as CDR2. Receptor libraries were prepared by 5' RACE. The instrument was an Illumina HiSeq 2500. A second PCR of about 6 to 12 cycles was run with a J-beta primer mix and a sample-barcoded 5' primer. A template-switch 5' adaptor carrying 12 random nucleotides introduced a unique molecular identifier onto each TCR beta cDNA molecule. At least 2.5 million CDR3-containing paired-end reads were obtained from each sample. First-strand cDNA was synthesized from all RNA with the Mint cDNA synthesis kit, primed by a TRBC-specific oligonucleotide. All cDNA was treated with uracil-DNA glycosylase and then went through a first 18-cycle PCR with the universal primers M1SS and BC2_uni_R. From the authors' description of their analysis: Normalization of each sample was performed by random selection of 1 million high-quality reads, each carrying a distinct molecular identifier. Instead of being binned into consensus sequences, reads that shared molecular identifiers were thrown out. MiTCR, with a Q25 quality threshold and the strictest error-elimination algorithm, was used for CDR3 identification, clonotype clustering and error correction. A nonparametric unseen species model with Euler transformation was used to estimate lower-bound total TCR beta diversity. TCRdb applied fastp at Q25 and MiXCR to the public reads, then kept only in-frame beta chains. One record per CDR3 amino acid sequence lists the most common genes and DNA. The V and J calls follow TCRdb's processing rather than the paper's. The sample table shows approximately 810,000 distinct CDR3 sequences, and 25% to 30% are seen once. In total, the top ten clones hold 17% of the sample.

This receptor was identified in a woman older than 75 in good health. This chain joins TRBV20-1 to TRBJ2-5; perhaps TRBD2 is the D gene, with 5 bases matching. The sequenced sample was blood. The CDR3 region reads CSATTLASQETQYF. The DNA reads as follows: TGCAGTGCTACGACCCTAGCAAGTCAAGAGACCCAGTACTTC.